The 30 T cell receptor beta chains below come from one sample, sequenced in a study of low-dose radiotherapy and immunotherapy resistance in tumors. Covering alpha and beta chains, TRAV- and TRBV-specific primers were used for the first-strand cDNA. Amplification, which lasted 20 to 25 PCR cycles, used a constant-region primer and V-primer adapter to amplify TCRs. Via MiXCR, TCRdb re-called the reads, giving one row per CDR3 protein. The sample records 39,000 or so distinct CDR3 sequences, roughly 20% being singletons. Documented time point: after trial treatment. The treatment was: LDRT plus nivolumab, ipilimumab, low-dose cyclophosphamide and aspirin (RACIN trial). The input for sequencing was PBMCs, taken after low-dose radiotherapy plus immunotherapy. These receptors were obtained from a female donor with ovarian cancer.

CDR3 residues: CASSQVGGRGTGELFF. Here the CDR3 DNA reads TGTGCCAGCAGCCAAGTAGGGGGCCGGGGCACCGGGGAGCTGTTTTTT. This chain links TRBV4-2 with TRBJ2-2, with 7 bases matching TRBD1. With V trimmed by 1 base and J by 4 bases, 6 bases remained unmatched. CDR3 size: 16 residues. Germline-derived CDR1 and CDR2 are LGHNA and YNFKEQ.

Concerning this clonotype itself: A far larger clone differs by one base, so this is likely a read error. The chain links TRBV13 to TRBJ2-7; 11 nucleotides agree with TRBD2. Trimming took 3 bases from V and 5 from J; bases not matched to a gene: 3. Germline V gene sequence: CDR1 PRHDT, CDR2 FYEKMQ (reference sequence). The CDR3 has 14 amino acids. The CDR3 spells CASSLRLAGNEQYF. In DNA, the CDR3 is TGTGCCAGCAGCTTGAGACTAGCGGGGAACGAGCAGTACTTC. Full variable domain (remainder filled in from reference TRBV13 and TRBJ2-7): AAGVIQSPRHLIKEKRETATLKCYPIPRHDTVYWYQQGPGQDPQFLISFYEKMQSDKGSIPDRFSAQQFSDYHSELNMSSLELGDSALYFCASSLRLAGNEQYFGPGTRLTVT.

The table lists this clonotype with many counts. The CDR3 sequence: CASSPTGDSWETQYF. The CDR3 coding sequence is TGTGCCAGTAGCCCGACAGGGGACTCTTGGGAGACCCAGTACTTC. The rearrangement uses TRBV19 and TRBJ2-5; 8 bases agree with TRBD1. The CDR3 loop spans 15 amino acids. Per germline, CDR1 LNHDA and CDR2 SQIVND (reference sequence). Trimming removed 6 bases from V and 5 bases from J; junction bases left unmatched: 11.

This clonotype showed up many times. J is TRBJ2-3 and V is TRBV12-3 or TRBV12-4; no firm D call. The CDR3 contains 12 residues. Trimming took off 5 bases at V and 8 bases at J, with 11 bases between the two ends. The DNA of the CDR3 is TGTGCCAGCAGTCTAACACGAGTTACGCAGTATTTT. Translating it yields CASSLTRVTQYF.

This clonotype was counted at least ten times. The chain links TRBV18 to TRBJ2-6; D gene ambiguous. The V end lost 6 bases, the J end lost 3 bases, and 12 bases lay between the germline ends. The CDR3 sequence is 15 residues long. Germline V gene sequence: CDR1 KGHSH, CDR2 LQKENI. The CDR3 loop is CASSPLGFGANVLTF. The CDR3 bases are TGTGCCAGCTCCCCTTTAGGCTTTGGGGCCAACGTCCTGACTTTC. The whole variable domain, remainder taken from reference TRBV18 and TRBJ2-6, is NAGVMQNPRHLVRRRGQEARLRCSPMKGHSHVYWYRQLPEEGLKFMVYLQKENIIDESGMPKERFSAEFPKEGPSILRIQQVVRGDSAAYFCASSPLGFGANVLTFGAGSRLTVL.

Comments on this clonotype: With a far larger clone one base away, a read error is the likely cause. CDR3 DNA: TGTGCCAGCAGCTACCCTGGGGGGATCCAAGACTTC. Translating it yields CASSYPGGIQDF. The rearrangement uses TRBV7-9 and TRBJ2-7; D is perhaps TRBD2 (6 bases). This CDR3 is 12 amino acids long. Germline V lookup: CDR1 SEHNR, CDR2 FQNEAQ (reference sequence).

On this clonotype: A far larger clone differs by one base, so this is likely a read error. The CDR3 carries no conserved terminal phenylalanine or tryptophan, so it likely arises from a read error. The gene calls are TRBV13 and TRBJ1-6; no firm D call. The CDR3 length is 13 residues. Germline V gives CDR1 PRHDT, CDR2 FYEKMQ (reference sequence). Trimming shortened V by 6 bases and J by 9 bases, and 12 bases separated the two germline ends. CDR3 amino acids: CASRPTVASPLHL. CDR3 sequence (DNA): TGTGCCAGCAGACCGACCGTGGCTTCACCCCTCCACTTG.

This clonotype has at least ten counts. A read error may account for a junction end that differs from germline. The chain links TRBV6-1 to TRBJ2-2; no reliable D call. The CDR3 contains 13 residues. CDR1 is MNHNS, CDR2 SASEGT, per germline. The CDR3 is CATSEPNTGELFF. CDR3 nucleotide sequence: TGTGCCACCAGTGAGCCCAACACCGGGGAGCTGTTTTTT.

The V call is TRBV20-1, the J call TRBJ2-3; D gene uncertain. Germline loops: CDR1 DFQATT, CDR2 SNEGSKA (reference sequence). The CDR3 runs 15 residues. With 4 bases removed from V and 2 bases from J, the gap between germline ends came to 16 bases. CDR3 residues: CSAIPGDRFTDTQYF. CDR3 nucleotide sequence: TGCAGTGCTATCCCAGGAGACCGTTTCACAGATACGCAGTATTTT.

This clonotype was seen many times. The genes are TRBV11-2 and TRBJ2-7; a possible D gene is TRBD1 (6 bases). The CDR3 is made up of 16 amino acids. CDR1 and CDR2 (germline): SGHAT, FQNNGV. Trimming took 4 bases from V and 2 from J, leaving 18 bases between them. In nucleotides, the CDR3 is TGTGCCAGCAGCTCCGCTGGGCAGGGGCCCCCCTACGAGCAGTACTTC. Its protein product is CASSSAGQGPPYEQYF.

In its sample, this clonotype was seen many times. The rearrangement uses TRBV18 and TRBJ1-2; D may be TRBD1 (5 bases). V was pared by 2 bases and J by 0 bases, with 13 bases between. This CDR3 contains 16 residues. Germline loops: CDR1 KGHSH, CDR2 LQKENI. CDR3: CASSPKTGPSNYGYTF. Here the CDR3 DNA reads TGTGCCAGCTCACCAAAAACAGGCCCCTCTAACTATGGCTACACCTTC.

This clonotype was observed many times. The rearrangement links TRBV27 to TRBJ2-3, with D perhaps TRBD2 (5 bases). V was clipped by 5 bases and J by 4 bases, with 13 bases between them. The CDR3 loop spans 14 amino acids. Germline values: CDR1 MNHEY, CDR2 SMNVEV (reference sequence). The CDR3 DNA follows: TGTGCCAGCAGTATAGGGAGTGCAGCAGATACGCAGTATTTT. This translates into CASSIGSAADTQYF.

Many counts were recorded for this clonotype. J is TRBJ2-7 and V is TRBV28; possibly TRBD1 or TRBD2 for D (7 bases each). Trimming removed 5 bases at V and 3 bases at J, with 14 bases between. The germline V gene has CDR1 MDHEN and CDR2 SYDVKM. The CDR3 totals 14 residues. CDR3 sequence: CASSQGGGLYEQYF. Written as DNA, the CDR3 is TGTGCCAGCAGTCAGGGGGGGGGGCTCTACGAGCAGTACTTC.

In its sample, this clonotype was seen many times. The chain is built from TRBV6-2 or TRBV6-3 and TRBJ2-4; D may be TRBD1 (6 bases). This CDR3 has 15 amino acids. In germline, CDR1 is MNHEY, CDR2 SVGEGT. V lost 0 bases to trimming and J lost 7 bases, with 13 bases between them. CDR3 region: CASSYSYRVGNIQYF. In DNA form, the CDR3 reads TGTGCCAGCAGTTACTCGTACAGGGTGGGGAACATTCAGTACTTC.

This clonotype was seen at least ten times. CDR3 sequence (DNA): TGTGCCAGCAGCCAACAAACGGGCAGGGGGCTAGCGGGAGCCTATGAGCAGTTCTTC. Residues: CASSQQTGRGLAGAYEQFF. This chain joins TRBV4-2 and TRBJ2-1, with 10 bases matching TRBD2. Trimming removed 2 bases from V and 8 bases from J; junction bases left unmatched: 18. Per germline, CDR1 LGHNA and CDR2 YNFKEQ. The CDR3 has 19 amino acids.

V gene TRBV6-1 combines with J gene TRBJ2-5; 7 positions agree with TRBD2. Germline loops: CDR1 MNHNS, CDR2 SASEGT. The CDR3 covers 16 residues. J lost 0 bases, V lost 6 bases, and 10 bases had no gene match. The CDR3 bases are TGTGCCAGCAGCCGAAGGCTAGCGGAGAACCAAGAGACCCAGTACTTC. Its protein product is CASSRRLAENQETQYF.

This clonotype has ten or more counts. The chain combines TRBV19 with TRBJ2-2; D might be TRBD1 (6 bases). CDR3 length: 15 residues. From germline, CDR1 is LNHDA and CDR2 SQIVND (reference sequence). Trimming took 5 bases from V and 4 from J, leaving 14 bases between them. DNA for the CDR3: TGTGCCAGTAGTGGGGACACGACGGGCACCGGGGAGCTGTTTTTT. This translates into CASSGDTTGTGELFF.

This rearrangement joins TRBV9 to TRBJ1-2; no reliable D call. The CDR3 has 14 amino acids. V dropped 4 bases and J dropped 0 bases, with 10 bases sitting between them. The germline CDR1 and CDR2 sequences are SGDLS and YYNGEE. The CDR3 region is CASSSGVANYGYTF. CDR3 coding DNA: TGTGCCAGCAGCTCCGGCGTAGCTAACTATGGCTACACCTTC.

This clonotype is labeled medium-sized. The rearrangement joins TRBV5-4 to TRBJ1-2; D gene uncertain. This CDR3 is 15 amino acids long. Trimming took 4 bases from V and 3 from J, leaving 16 bases between them. Per the germline V gene, CDR1 is SGHNT and CDR2 is YYREEE (reference sequence). CDR3 sequence (DNA): TGTGCCAGCAGCGACGGGTCCCCGGACTACTATGGCTACACCTTC. Translated: CASSDGSPDYYGYTF.

This clonotype was recorded many times. This rearrangement joins TRBV4-1 to TRBJ2-5; D ambiguous. V lost 1 base and J 2 bases, leaving 20 bases between the germline ends. This CDR3 has 18 amino acids. CDR1 is MGHRA and CDR2 is YSYEKL in the germline V gene. The CDR3 sequence: CASSQGRSAGTLQETQYF. For the CDR3, the DNA is TGCGCCAGCAGCCAAGGTCGGTCGGCAGGCACTCTTCAAGAGACCCAGTACTTC.

CDR3 protein: CASSLGDRRNTEAFF. In nucleotides, the CDR3 is TGCGCCAGCAGCTTGGGCGATAGGCGGAACACTGAAGCTTTCTTT. This sequence joins TRBV5-1 and TRBJ1-1; no reliable D call. This CDR3 is built from 15 residues. V dropped 0 bases and J dropped 1 base, with 10 bases sitting between them. Germline CDR1 reads SGHRS; CDR2 reads YFSETQ.

This clonotype was picked up many times. The rearrangement links TRBV12-3 or TRBV12-4 to TRBJ1-1, with a possible D match to TRBD1 (6 bases). This CDR3 has 13 amino acids. V lost 6 bases and J 5 bases, leaving 13 bases between the germline ends. CDR3 sequence (DNA): TGTGCCAGCAGCCATGGGGGGCGAACTGAAGCTTTCTTT. It is translated as CASSHGGRTEAFF.

This clonotype was seen many times. This chain links TRBV27 with TRBJ2-6; D is unresolved. The germline V and J ends were trimmed by 5 bases and 0 bases, with 14 bases remaining between them. Germline V gives CDR1 MNHEY, CDR2 SMNVEV (reference sequence). The CDR3 sequence is 17 residues long. The CDR3 here is CASSPPRSSSGANVLTF. Here the CDR3 DNA reads TGTGCCAGCAGTCCCCCTCGATCCTCCTCTGGGGCCAACGTCCTGACTTTC.

As to this clonotype: This may be a read error: a much more frequent sequence differs by one nucleotide. The genes are TRBV27 and TRBJ2-7; 7 nucleotides align to TRBD2. The germline V gene has CDR1 MNHEY and CDR2 SMNVEV (reference sequence). There are 12 residues in the CDR3. With 7 bases clipped from V and 5 bases from J, the junction kept 5 bases outside the gene matches. CDR3 nucleotide sequence: TGTGCCAGCAATTTCCGGGGGGACGAGCAGTACTTC. It encodes CASNFRGDEQYF.

This clonotype was seen at least ten times. One end of the junction is discordant with germline, which a read error may explain. The chain links TRBV5-1 to TRBJ2-3; D is unclear. The germline V gene has CDR1 SGHRS and CDR2 YFSETQ. The CDR3 has 11 residues. The CDR3 loop reads CASSLTDTQYF. DNA for the CDR3: TGTGCCAGCTCACTCACAGATACGCAGTATTTT.

This clonotype was counted many times. The V and J genes are TRBV18 and TRBJ1-2, with TRBD1 matching over 7 bases. The germline V gene has CDR1 KGHSH and CDR2 LQKENI. V trimming: 6 bases; J trimming: 1 base; junction bases outside the gene matches: 11. The CDR3 spans 16 residues. DNA for the CDR3: TGTGCCAGCTCCCAACAGACGGGACAGTTTAACTATGGCTACACCTTC. Protein product: CASSQQTGQFNYGYTF.

This clonotype was seen repeatedly, ten times or more. The chain uses TRBV30 and TRBJ2-2; 7 bases match TRBD2. Per germline, CDR1 GTSNPN and CDR2 SVGIG (reference sequence). Trimming took 5 bases from V and 5 from J; bases not matched to a gene: 5. The length of the CDR3 is 13 residues. This CDR3 reads CAWAGERTGELFF. The DNA for the CDR3 is TGTGCCTGGGCGGGGGAACGTACCGGGGAGCTGTTTTTT.

This clonotype was recorded a few times. The rearrangement joins TRBV18 to TRBJ2-7; D is perhaps TRBD2 (6 bases). The CDR3 loop spans 14 amino acids. Germline V gene data show CDR1 as KGHSH and CDR2 as LQKENI. The ends were cut back, 0 bases at V and 1 base at J, with 7 bases in the middle. The CDR3 spells CASSPPTRSYEQYF. The CDR3 DNA sequence: TGTGCCAGCTCACCACCGACTAGATCCTACGAGCAGTACTTC.

This clonotype was detected many times. The V gene is TRBV14, the J gene TRBJ2-1; a possible D gene is TRBD1 (5 bases). V lost 4 bases and J lost 0, with 25 bases in between. This CDR3 spans 20 amino acids. From germline, CDR1 is SGHDN and CDR2 FVKESK. CDR3 protein: CASSLKVPTGFLSSYNEQFF. The CDR3 nucleotides read TGTGCCAGCAGCCTCAAGGTCCCTACAGGTTTCTTAAGCTCCTACAATGAGCAGTTCTTC.

By share of the sample, this clonotype is medium-sized (0.01 to 0.1%). The V and J genes are TRBV5-1 and TRBJ2-7, with 8 bases identical to TRBD1. V gave up 4 bases and J gave up 7 bases; unmatched junction bases: 16. CDR3 size: 16 residues. Germline V gene lookup returns CDR1 SGHRS and CDR2 YFSETQ. CDR3 nucleotides: TGCGCCAGCAGCACCAACCCTACAGGACAGGGCCGAGAGCAGTACTTC. Its protein is CASSTNPTGQGREQYF.